These T cell receptor beta chains were read from a single sample in a study of radiotherapy plus CTLA-4 blockade in lung cancer. TCRdb's table, derived via immunoSEQ multiplex PCR, lists solely in-frame clones and lacks some. The sample shows 52,000 or so clones, about 80% of them seen only once. Material: peripheral blood, obtained from a patient treated with radiotherapy plus ipilimumab. Source of these receptors: a human donor with non-small cell lung cancer whose response to radiotherapy plus ipilimumab could not be evaluated. Each CDR3 is given with its conserved first and last residue. D genes are given only for firm matches. Expanded clones are given a class, and other clones once, few, many or no size at all.

j_gene,v_gene,abundance,d_gene,CDR3nt,CDR3aa
TRBJ2-7,TRBV9,.,.,TGTGCCAGCAGCGTAGACGCAGGGGTCTCCTACGAGCAGTACTTC,CASSVDAGVSYEQYF
TRBJ2-7,TRBV7-2,.,.,TGTGCCAGCAGCTTAGTTGAGGGTCTCGAGCAGTACTTC,CASSLVEGLEQYF
TRBJ1-5,TRBV19,medium-sized,.,TGTGCCAGTAGTATTATAGGCAATCAGCCCCAGCATTTT,CASSIIGNQPQHF
TRBJ2-1,TRBV11-3,.,TRBD2,TGTGCCAGCAGCTTAGATTATACTAGCGGCCCTTCCTACAATGAGCAGTTCTTC,CASSLDYTSGPSYNEQFF
TRBJ2-4,TRBV9,.,TRBD2,TGTGCCAGCAGCCCGGGACTAGCGGGAGGTGCCAAAAACATTCAGTACTTC,CASSPGLAGGAKNIQYF
TRBJ2-1,TRBV4-3,.,.,TGCGCCAGCAGCGGCACCTTGGCGGGGGCCAATGAGCAGTTCTTC,CASSGTLAGANEQFF
TRBJ2-7,TRBV27,.,TRBD1,TGTGCCAGCAGTCCAAGGGGGCGTAACGAGCAGTACTTC,CASSPRGRNEQYF
TRBJ2-1,TRBV27,.,.,TGTGCCAGCAGTTTTGGCGGTTTACATGAGCAGTTCTTC,CASSFGGLHEQFF
TRBJ2-5,TRBV7-7,.,TRBD1,TGTGCCAGCAGCCCGACAGGGGTCCAGGAGACCCAGTACTTC,CASSPTGVQETQYF
TRBJ2-7,TRBV7-2,.,TRBD2,TGTGCCAGCAGGGGGACTAGCGGGAGGGTTAGCGAGCAGTACTTC,CASRGTSGRVSEQYF
TRBJ1-5,TRBV18,.,.,TGTGCCAGCTCAAGGCAGGGAATGGATGTCAATCAGCCCCAGCATTTT,CASSRQGMDVNQPQHF
TRBJ2-5,TRBV5-4,few,TRBD2,TGTGCCAGCAGCTTCGGACTAGGGCAAGAGACCCAGTACTTC,CASSFGLGQETQYF
TRBJ1-4,TRBV4-3,.,TRBD1,TGCGCCAGCAGCCAAGATTCGACAGGGGGAAATGAAAAACTGTTTTTT,CASSQDSTGGNEKLFF
TRBJ1-1,TRBV7-9,.,TRBD1,TGTGCCAGCAGCGCCACAGGGGGGGATGAAGCTTTCTTT,CASSATGGDEAFF
TRBJ1-1,TRBV9,.,.,TGTGCCAGCAGCTCACGGACAGAGATGAACACTGAAGCTTTCTTT,CASSSRTEMNTEAFF
TRBJ2-1,TRBV28,.,.,TGTGCCAGCAGTTTCCTCGGACTATCCGAGGGCAATGAGCAGTTCTTC,CASSFLGLSEGNEQFF
TRBJ2-1,TRBV9,.,.,TGTGCCAGCAGCGGAGCTAGCATATACAATGAGCAGTTCTTC,CASSGASIYNEQFF
TRBJ1-1,TRBV10-1,.,.,TGCGCCAGCAGTGACGGGGGTACTGAAGCTTTCTTT,CASSDGGTEAFF
TRBJ2-2,TRBV4-3,.,.,TGCGCCAGCAGCCAAGATAGGAGCGGGTTGATCGGGGAGCTGTTTTTT,CASSQDRSGLIGELFF
TRBJ1-1,TRBV5-1,.,TRBD1,TGCGCCAGCAGCTTCCGGACAGGGGGACTAAACACTGAAGCTTTCTTT,CASSFRTGGLNTEAFF
TRBJ1-3,TRBV4-3,.,.,TGCGCCAGCAGCGCGACAGCTTACTCTGGAAACACCATATATTTT,CASSATAYSGNTIYF
TRBJ2-1,TRBV11-2,.,.,TGTGCCAGCAGCTTAGAGGCTAGCGTGGAAAGCAAGTCCTACAATGAGCAGTTCTTC,CASSLEASVESKSYNEQFF
TRBJ1-6,TRBV11-2,.,.,TGTGCCAGCAGGCTCCCGGCAGGTGGTGGTTCACCCCTCCACTTT,CASRLPAGGGSPLHF
TRBJ2-3,TRBV7-9,.,.,TGTGCCAGCAGCCCTCTAGCGAGCAGCACAGATACGCAGTATTTT,CASSPLASSTDTQYF
TRBJ2-7,TRBV7-8,once,.,TGTGCCAGCAGCTTAGGAACAGCCTACGAGCAGTACTTC,CASSLGTAYEQYF
TRBJ2-7,TRBV7-2,.,TRBD2,TGTGCCAGCAGCTTAGCAAGGGGACTAGCGGGGGGCTCCTCCTACGAGCAGTACTTC,CASSLARGLAGGSSYEQYF
TRBJ1-1,TRBV10-3,.,TRBD1,TGTGCCATCAACCAGGGGGCCGATAAGGCTTTCTTT,CAINQGADKAFF
TRBJ1-5,TRBV5-6,.,.,TGTGCCAGCAGCTCCCAGGGCAGGGCCGGTGGCAATCAGCCCCAGCATTTT,CASSSQGRAGGNQPQHF
TRBJ1-2,TRBV30,.,.,TGTGCCTGGAGGGCTTCCGGGGTTGGCTACACCTTC,CAWRASGVGYTF
TRBJ1-2,TRBV19,.,TRBD1,TGTGCCAGTAGTGCCCGGACAGGGAGGGACGGTGGCTACACCTTC,CASSARTGRDGGYTF
TRBJ2-2,TRBV11-1,.,TRBD2,TGTGCCAGCAGCTCCCGACTAGCGCGCGTCCCAAACACCGGGGAGCTGTTTTTT,CASSSRLARVPNTGELFF
TRBJ2-7,TRBV19,.,TRBD1,TGTGCCAGTAAGCGGGGACAGGGGTCCTACGAGCAGTACTTC,CASKRGQGSYEQYF
TRBJ2-1,TRBV7-2,.,TRBD1,TGTGCCAGCAGCGTACGACAGGGTAGTTGGCATGAGCAGTTCTTC,CASSVRQGSWHEQFF
TRBJ2-7,TRBV9,.,.,TGTGCCAGCAGCGTTAGCCCAGGGGAGAGTGAGCAGTACTTC,CASSVSPGESEQYF